The 2 T cell receptor beta chains in this list originate from one sample, sequenced in a study of blood T cell repertoires in COVID-19. Method: immunoSEQ multiplex PCR; TCRdb's copy keeps in-frame clones and lacks some. Of roughly 42,000 clones listed, around 79% are singletons. Sample: peripheral blood. These receptor sequences come from an elderly woman with acute or convalescent COVID-19.

This sequence joins TRBV27 and TRBJ1-2; D possibly corresponds to TRBD1 (6 bases). This CDR3 has 16 residues. From germline, CDR1 is MNHEY and CDR2 SMNVEV (reference sequence). The V gene lost 4 bases and the J gene lost 6 bases, with 21 bases spanning the gap. For the CDR3, the DNA is TGTGCCAGCAGTTCCCCCCCGTTCGGGGGGGCCCATGGCTACACCTTC. The encoded protein is CASSSPPFGGAHGYTF.

This chain connects TRBV6-5 to TRBJ1-5; D not certain. This CDR3 has 14 amino acids. V was shortened by 6 bases and J by 6 bases, with 15 bases between the two germline ends. Germline V gene sequence: CDR1 MNHEY, CDR2 SVGAGI. The DNA for the CDR3 is TGTGCCAGCAGGCACCGGACCGAGGGTCAGCCCCAGCATTTT. This gives the protein CASRHRTEGQPQHF.